Listed below are T cell receptor beta chains from one sample, sequenced in a study of shared clonotypes between healthy human individuals. Generated by immunoSEQ multiplex PCR, the TCRdb table keeps only in-frame clones and is missing some. The sample holds about 1 million clones; about three quarters are singletons and the top ten take about 1.5%. The material sequenced was memory CD4+ T cells sorted from blood. The receptors were gathered from a man aged 18 to 30 in good health. Each CDR3 is given without its conserved first and last residue.

v_call	j_call	cdr3_aa
TRBV29-1	TRBJ2-1	SGLAGYNEQF
TRBV6-1	TRBJ2-7	ASREGQTSSYEQY
TRBV6-1	TRBJ2-5	ASRWAGALETQY
TRBV7-2	TRBJ2-2	ASDLGVPGTGELF
TRBV6-6	TRBJ1-6	ASSYGQGYNSPLH
TRBV30	TRBJ2-6	AWSVGGSGANVLT
TRBV9	TRBJ1-2	ASSGPPGRYPEGGYT
TRBV6-1	TRBJ1-1	ASSEELRGLYTEAF
TRBV30	TRBJ2-3	AWRLGRGSTDTQY
TRBV28	TRBJ1-6	ASSSENSPLH
TRBV2	TRBJ2-5	ASRRAGEETQY
TRBV27	TRBJ2-1	ASTSSGLYNEQF
TRBV6-5	TRBJ1-1	ASRKVAGAWAEAF
TRBV7-8	TRBJ2-3	ASSLRRELDTQY
TRBV13	TRBJ2-3	ASSPTRGGTDTQY
TRBV2	TRBJ2-7	ASSERTDQEQY
TRBV28	TRBJ2-5	ASRQAGGWETQY
TRBV7-2	TRBJ1-1	ASSSPPGGTEAF
TRBV9	TRBJ2-2	ASSFRDRGNTGELF
TRBV9	TRBJ1-2	ASSIWTGGSYGYT
TRBV30	TRBJ2-7	AWGMKGSAYEQY
TRBV28	TRBJ1-6	ASKQSGQYNSPLH
TRBV21-1	TRBJ2-7	ASSKVRLADYEQY
TRBV10-1	TRBJ2-7	ASSGGQGFSYEQY
TRBV5-1	TRBJ1-5	ASSLDRGRSNQPQH
TRBV19	TRBJ2-3	ASSPERDTQY
TRBV4-1	TRBJ1-5	ASSQARDRGNQPQH
TRBV7-3	TRBJ2-2	ASSFQGDTGELF
TRBV6-1	TRBJ2-7	ASSEGPGPDYEQY
TRBV6-1	TRBJ1-1	ASRIGSVMRTEAF
TRBV30	TRBJ1-1	AWIRQNTEAF
TRBV28	TRBJ2-1	ASSLIGSYNEQF
TRBV6-5	TRBJ1-1	ASSYSYRGTEAF
TRBV19	TRBJ2-6	ASSIGRAGANVLT
TRBV30	TRBJ2-5	ASTPQGRGRGTQY
TRBV15	TRBJ1-6	ATSSILPGPYNSPLH
TRBV7-2	TRBJ2-7	ASSGQGPPYEQY
TRBV2	TRBJ2-1	ASSGANEQF
TRBV5-5	TRBJ1-1	ASSWGQGGTEAF